The 11 T cell receptor beta chains given below trace back to one sample, sequenced in a study of shared clonotypes between healthy human individuals. Measured with immunoSEQ multiplex PCR; TCRdb has only the in-frame clones, and not every one. The sample holds some 2,100,000 clones, approximately 94% seen once. The sequenced sample consisted of naive CD4+ T cells sorted from blood. Described subset: CD45RA+ positively selected. The receptors were sampled from a man aged 18 to 29 in good health.

The rearrangement links TRBV18 to TRBJ1-5, with 11 positions matching TRBD1. Germline CDR1 is KGHSH and CDR2 is LQKENI. Trimming removed 6 bases from V and 5 bases from J; junction bases left unmatched: 6. The CDR3 length is 15 residues. The chain's CDR3 is CASSQDRGPDQPQHF. As DNA, the CDR3 is TGTGCCAGCTCCCAGGACAGGGGGCCGGATCAGCCCCAGCATTTT.

J is TRBJ2-3 and V is TRBV2, with TRBD2 matching 11 bases. J gave up 3 bases and V 10 bases, and 9 bases lay outside the gene matches. In germline, CDR1 is SNHLY, CDR2 FYNNEI. The CDR3 runs to 15 residues. For the CDR3, the DNA is TGTGCCACTCCACTAGCGGGAGTCGGGACAGATACGCAGTATTTT. Translation: CATPLAGVGTDTQYF. Full variable domain (rest looked up from reference TRBV2 and TRBJ2-3): EPEVTQTPSHQVTQMGQEVILRCVPISNHLYFYWYRQILGQKVEFLVSFYNNEISEKSEIFDDQFSVERPDGSNFTLKIRSTKLEDSAMYFCATPLAGVGTDTQYFGPGTRLTVL.

This chain uses TRBV29-1 with TRBJ2-3; 12 bases agree with TRBD1. V gave up 4 bases and J gave up 4 bases; unmatched junction bases: 3. This CDR3 has 14 amino acids. Per the germline V gene, CDR1 is SQVTM and CDR2 is ANQGSEA. CDR3 sequence (DNA): TGCAGCGTTGCCGGGACAGGGGGCGCAGATACGCAGTATTTT. Residues: CSVAGTGGADTQYF.

The V call is TRBV7-2, the J call TRBJ2-6; D is unclear. CDR1 and CDR2 from the germline V gene are SGHTA and FQGNSA. V lost 1 base, J lost 0 bases, and 4 bases lay in between. This CDR3 spans 15 amino acids. The CDR3, as DNA: TGTGCCAGCAGCTTAGGGGTCTCTGGGGCCAACGTCCTGACTTTC. Amino acid sequence: CASSLGVSGANVLTF.

V and J are TRBV7-9 and TRBJ2-7; no clear D. The CDR3 contains 12 residues. Trimming took off 3 bases at V and 3 bases at J, with 6 bases between the two ends. Germline lookup yields CDR1 SEHNR and CDR2 FQNEAQ (reference sequence). The CDR3 sequence: CASSFSGYEQYF. The CDR3 DNA is TGTGCCAGCAGCTTTAGTGGCTACGAGCAGTACTTC.

Only a few counts were recorded for this clone. The chain uses TRBV6-1 and TRBJ1-2, with D uncertain. In germline, CDR1 is MNHNS, CDR2 SASEGT. The CDR3 sequence is 11 residues long. Trimming took 7 bases from V and 8 from J, leaving 11 bases between them. The CDR3: CASTYLEGYTF. The CDR3 DNA is TGTGCCAGCACGTACCTGGAGGGCTACACCTTC.

The table lists this clone with a count of one. The chain has TRBV19 and TRBJ1-2, with 7 bases lining up with TRBD1. This CDR3 contains 13 residues. The junction had 7 bases not matched to a gene; V was cut back by 5 bases and J by 7 bases. The germline gives CDR1 LNHDA, CDR2 SQIVND (reference sequence). The CDR3 reads CASSVTGLVGYTF. The CDR3 DNA follows: TGTGCCAGTAGTGTGACAGGGCTAGTTGGCTACACCTTC.

The chain uses TRBV18 and TRBJ2-5, with 8 bases identical to TRBD2. This CDR3 spans 15 amino acids. With 1 base clipped from V and 4 bases from J, the junction kept 5 bases outside the gene matches. Germline V CDR1 and CDR2: KGHSH, LQKENI. The CDR3 protein is CASSPRAGGRETQYF. The DNA for the CDR3 is TGTGCCAGCTCACCACGTGCGGGGGGCCGAGAGACCCAGTACTTC.

To note about this clone: This sample also contains other DNA sequences that code for the same CDR3. The J gene is TRBJ1-5, the V gene TRBV4-1; D is undetermined. Per germline, CDR1 MGHRA and CDR2 YSYEKL. There are 13 residues in the CDR3. V dropped 0 bases and J dropped 4 bases, with 4 bases sitting between them. CDR3 sequence reads: CASSQEWNQPQHF. For the CDR3, the DNA is TGCGCCAGCAGCCAAGAATGGAATCAGCCCCAGCATTTT.

The V and J genes are TRBV7-3 and TRBJ1-1, with D possibly matching TRBD1 (6 bases). Germline V CDR1 and CDR2: SGHTA, FQGTGA. V was trimmed by 0 bases and J by 5 bases, leaving 10 bases between them. The CDR3 runs 14 residues. Written as DNA, the CDR3 is TGTGCCAGCAGCTTAACTGGGGGGCTTACTGAAGCTTTCTTT. It encodes CASSLTGGLTEAFF.

V usage is TRBV4-1 and J usage is TRBJ1-1; D perhaps matches TRBD1 (6 bases). Germline V lookup: CDR1 MGHRA, CDR2 YSYEKL. The length of the CDR3 is 15 residues. V lost 1 base to trimming and J lost 4 bases, with 13 bases between them. CDR3 protein: CASSQGQTGITEAFF. The CDR3 DNA sequence: TGCGCCAGCAGCCAAGGACAGACAGGTATCACTGAAGCTTTCTTT.